Each of the 25 T cell receptor beta chains below was sequenced from the same sample in a study of response to subunit inactivated influenza vaccine (dated by TCRdb to between 2017 and 2018). Receptor amplification or capture employed RT-PCR. Sequencing was carried out with an Illumina HiSeq 2500. The public sequencing data were trimmed at Q25 with fastp and processed into clonotypes with MiXCR by TCRdb, which kept only in-frame beta chains. Every CDR3 protein is listed once, alongside the most common genes and DNA of its rows. The table for this sample lists fewer than 350,000 distinct CDR3 sequences; 21% of them were counted only once. About a tenth of the sample goes to the ten largest clones. Source: PBMCs from blood, taken 21 months after vaccination. These receptors all come from a man in his fifties or sixties who received an inactivated influenza vaccine. Donor details come from another sample of the same person, matched by shared clones.

The rearrangement joins TRBV12-3 or TRBV12-4 to TRBJ2-2; perhaps TRBD1 as D (6 bases). V was clipped by 7 bases and J by 2 bases, with 11 bases between them. The CDR3 consists of 14 residues. In DNA, the CDR3 is TGTGCCAGCACCGGGACACCTAACACCGGGGAGCTGTTTTTT. Translated: CASTGTPNTGELFF.

This clonotype was counted a few times. The rearrangement links TRBV7-9 to TRBJ1-2; 8 bases map to TRBD1. Trimming at V came to 6 bases and at J to 6 bases, leaving 18 bases not matched to a gene. The CDR3 contains 17 residues. From germline, CDR1 is SEHNR and CDR2 FQNEAQ (reference sequence). CDR3 nucleotide sequence: TGTGCCAGCAGTAAGAACAAACCGGGACAGGCATACGATGGCTACACCTTC. This translates into CASSKNKPGQAYDGYTF.

This chain uses TRBV29-1 with TRBJ2-5; D is perhaps TRBD1 (6 bases). This CDR3 contains 13 residues. CDR1 and CDR2 from the germline V gene are SQVTM and ANQGSEA. With 3 bases removed from V and 5 bases from J, the gap between germline ends came to 13 bases. CDR3 bases: TGCAGCGTTGACAGGGGATTGGGTGAGACCCAGTACTTC. Its translation is CSVDRGLGETQYF. The complete variable domain, with remaining parts taken from reference TRBV29-1 and TRBJ2-5, reads SAVISQKPSRDICQRGTSLTIQCQVDSQVTMMFWYRQQPGQSLTLIATANQGSEATYESGFVIDKFPISRPNLTFSTLTVSNMSPEDSSIYLCSVDRGLGETQYFGPGTRLLVL.

V is TRBV15 and J is TRBJ2-1, with D possibly matching TRBD2 (6 bases). CDR3 length equals 14 residues. V was trimmed by 3 bases and J by 1 base, leaving 7 bases between them. The V gene's germline CDR1 is LNHNV and CDR2 YYDKDF (reference sequence). DNA for the CDR3: TGTGCCACCAGCAGGGGAGGTTCCTACAATGAGCAGTTCTTC. Translating gives CATSRGGSYNEQFF.

This clonotype occurred many times. The chain joins TRBV4-1 to TRBJ1-2; possibly TRBD1 for D (5 bases). The germline V gene has CDR1 MGHRA and CDR2 YSYEKL. This CDR3 is built from 15 residues. Trimming took 0 bases from V and 3 from J, leaving 11 bases between them. The CDR3 coding sequence is TGCGCCAGCAGCCAAGATTGGGACGGCTACTATGGCTACACCTTC. Its translation is CASSQDWDGYYGYTF.

This clonotype was picked up a small number of times. The chain is built from TRBV7-2 and TRBJ1-4, with a tentative D call TRBD1 (5 bases). CDR1 and CDR2 (germline): SGHTA, FQGNSA. The CDR3 sequence is 14 residues long. The ends were cut back, 5 bases at V and 2 bases at J, with 9 bases in the middle. The CDR3 DNA reads TGTGCCAGCAGCAGGGGCGGGACTAATGAAAAACTGTTTTTT. It translates to CASSRGGTNEKLFF. Full variable domain (remainder filled in from reference TRBV7-2 and TRBJ1-4): GAGVSQSPSNKVTEKGKDVELRCDPISGHTALYWYRQSLGQGLEFLIYFQGNSAPDKSGLPSDRFSAERTGGSVSTLTIQRTQQEDSAVYLCASSRGGTNEKLFFGSGTQLSVL.

This clonotype was detected only a few times. This rearrangement joins TRBV5-1 to TRBJ2-5, with D hard to call. Germline CDR1 reads SGHRS; CDR2 reads YFSETQ. V dropped 0 bases and J dropped 3 bases, with 6 bases sitting between them. The CDR3 sequence is 13 residues long. In DNA form, the CDR3 reads TGCGCCAGCAGCTTGGACTGGGAAGAGACCCAGTACTTC. Translation: CASSLDWEETQYF.

This clonotype was counted a few times. This sequence joins TRBV7-6 and TRBJ2-1; possibly TRBD2 for D (6 bases). The CDR3 runs to 15 residues. CDR1 and CDR2 (germline): SGHVS, FNYEAQ. Deletions cut 1 base from V and 1 base from J, with 8 bases between. CDR3 in amino acids: CASSLGRESYNEQFF. DNA for the CDR3: TGTGCCAGCAGCTTAGGTCGGGAGTCCTACAATGAGCAGTTCTTC.

This chain links TRBV20-1 with TRBJ1-6; D unresolved. Trimming stripped 3 bases from V and 0 bases from J, with 9 bases between. The CDR3 spans 15 residues. CDR1 is DFQATT and CDR2 is SNEGSKA in the germline V gene (reference sequence). The CDR3, as DNA: TGCAGTGCTAGTTACAGCTACTCCTATAATTCACCCCTCCACTTT. Encoded protein: CSASYSYSYNSPLHF.

V is TRBV9 and J is TRBJ1-2; the D is unclear. V lost 1 base and J lost 4, with 8 bases in between. The CDR3 runs to 13 residues. The germline V gene encodes CDR1 SGDLS and CDR2 YYNGEE. CDR3 region: CASSVTAGYGYTF. CDR3 in DNA: TGTGCCAGCAGCGTAACAGCCGGCTATGGCTACACCTTC.

This clonotype was observed a few times. The J gene is TRBJ1-1, the V gene TRBV18; 9 nucleotides align to TRBD1. The V segment lost 5 bases and the J segment 3 bases; nucleotides outside the gene matches: 4. Germline CDR1 and CDR2: KGHSH and LQKENI. The CDR3 has 14 amino acids. The CDR3 DNA follows: TGTGCCAGCTCATTACGACAGGGGGACACTGAAGCTTTCTTT. Its translation is CASSLRQGDTEAFF.

The rearrangement joins TRBV5-1 to TRBJ2-7; a weak D match, TRBD1 (6 bases). Germline values: CDR1 SGHRS, CDR2 YFSETQ. The CDR3 consists of 14 residues. Trimming removed 0 bases at V and 2 bases at J, with 9 bases between. The CDR3 protein is CASSLVRGPYEQYF. CDR3 bases: TGCGCCAGCAGCTTGGTCAGGGGCCCCTACGAGCAGTACTTC.

This chain joins TRBV29-1 and TRBJ2-1; the D is unclear. The germline CDR1 and CDR2 sequences are SQVTM and ANQGSEA. This CDR3 is 15 amino acids long. The V gene lost 3 bases and the J gene lost 2 bases, with 14 bases spanning the gap. CDR3 nucleotide sequence: TGCAGCGTTGAGTCGGCGCGCGAGGCCTACAATGAGCAGTTCTTC. It yields the protein CSVESAREAYNEQFF.

As to this clonotype: One junction end does not reproduce the germline sequence, and a read error may be involved. The chain is built from TRBV5-6 and TRBJ2-1; D not resolved. Germline CDR1 SGHDT, CDR2 YYEEEE. The CDR3 has 11 residues. CDR3: CASSKKSYTDF. CDR3 in DNA: TGTGCCAGCAGCAAGAAGAGTTACACAGACTTC. The complete variable domain, with remaining parts taken from reference TRBV5-6 and TRBJ2-1, reads DAGVTQSPTHLIKTRGQQVTLRCSPKSGHDTVSWYQQALGQGPQFIFQYYEEEERQRGNFPDRFSGHQFPNYSSELNVNALLLGDSALYLCASSKKSYTDFGPGTRLTVL.

This clonotype has a handful of counts. The gene calls are TRBV7-9 and TRBJ2-3; 9 bases match TRBD2. Germline CDR1 reads SEHNR; CDR2 reads FQNEAQ (reference sequence). The CDR3 is made up of 16 amino acids. V trimming: 5 bases; J trimming: 0 bases; junction bases outside the gene matches: 6. This chain's CDR3 is CASSPGLAASTDTQYF. DNA for the CDR3: TGTGCCAGCAGCCCGGGACTAGCTGCTAGCACAGATACGCAGTATTTT. Full variable domain (remainder filled in from reference TRBV7-9 and TRBJ2-3): DTGVSQNPRHKITKRGQNVTFRCDPISEHNRLYWYRQTLGQGPEFLTYFQNEAQLEKSRLLSDRFSAERPKGSFSTLEIQRTEQGDSAMYLCASSPGLAASTDTQYFGPGTRLTVL.

The CDR3 spells CSARVLAGLITYNEQFF. For the CDR3, the DNA is TGCAGTGCTAGAGTTCTAGCGGGCCTAATTACCTACAATGAGCAGTTCTTC. The chain couples TRBV20-1 to TRBJ2-1; 8 bases match TRBD2. Germline V gene lookup returns CDR1 DFQATT and CDR2 SNEGSKA (reference sequence). J lost 2 bases, V lost 1 base, and 10 bases had no gene match. The CDR3 runs to 17 residues.

This clonotype was picked up many times. The gene calls are TRBV7-8 and TRBJ1-5, with TRBD1 identical over 7 bases. CDR1 and CDR2 from the germline V gene are SGHVS and FQNEAQ. CDR3 length: 13 amino acids. V trimming: 5 bases; J trimming: 7 bases; junction bases outside the gene matches: 5. CDR3 bases: TGTGCCAGCAGCCTGACAGGGACCCAGCCCCAGCATTTT. Its translation: CASSLTGTQPQHF.

The rearrangement joins TRBV10-2 to TRBJ2-7; D is ambiguous. The CDR3 is made up of 12 amino acids. Trimming took off 5 bases at V and 2 bases at J, with 7 bases between the two ends. Germline V CDR1 and CDR2: WSHSY, SAAADI. The CDR3 coding sequence is TGCGCCAGCAGTTCAGGAACCTACGAGCAGTACTTC. Its translation is CASSSGTYEQYF.

This clonotype was counted a few times. This chain connects TRBV28 to TRBJ2-7; 10 positions match TRBD2. Per the germline V gene, CDR1 is MDHEN and CDR2 is SYDVKM. J was trimmed by 0 bases and V by 6 bases; bases with no gene match: 5. The CDR3 contains 15 residues. The CDR3 DNA reads TGTGCCAGCAGCCCAGCGGGAGGGCACTCCTACGAGCAGTACTTC. Its protein is CASSPAGGHSYEQYF.

V is TRBV7-9 and J is TRBJ2-3; tentatively, D is TRBD1 (6 bases). V gave up 1 base and J gave up 14 bases, with 10 bases separating them. Germline loops: CDR1 SEHNR, CDR2 FQNEAQ (reference sequence). This CDR3 is built from 11 residues. In DNA, the CDR3 is TGTGCCAGCAGCTTAGATCAGGGGAGGTATTTT. Protein sequence: CASSLDQGRYF.

This clonotype was found a few times. J is TRBJ1-5 and V is TRBV12-3 or TRBV12-4; D unclear. CDR3 length: 15 amino acids. V lost 1 base and J lost 6, with 13 bases in between. CDR3 nucleotides: TGTGCCAGCAGTTTAGATGGGGTGGGCGCTCAGCCCCAGCATTTT. Amino acid sequence: CASSLDGVGAQPQHF.

This clonotype was seen a handful of times. The J gene is TRBJ2-1, the V gene TRBV7-9, with 12 nucleotides matching TRBD1. The V and J ends lost 5 bases and 9 bases, in that order; junction bases with no gene match: 14. The CDR3 runs to 17 residues. Germline V gives CDR1 SEHNR, CDR2 FQNEAQ (reference sequence). This chain's CDR3 is CASSALRDRGQVGEQFF. The CDR3 coding sequence is TGTGCCAGCAGCGCACTCCGGGACAGGGGGCAAGTCGGTGAGCAGTTCTTC.

This clonotype has just a few counts. This chain uses TRBV5-1 with TRBJ2-7, with 7 bases matching TRBD2. J lost 2 bases, V lost 4 bases, and 3 bases had no gene match. Germline-derived CDR1 and CDR2 are SGHRS and YFSETQ. This CDR3 is 13 amino acids long. CDR3 region: CASSRRGAYEQYF. Written as DNA, the CDR3 is TGCGCCAGCAGCCGCCGGGGGGCCTACGAGCAGTACTTC.

This clonotype was observed a handful of times. The CDR3 protein is CASSLLAGANVLTF. CDR3 coding DNA: TGTGCCAGCAGCTTACTGGCGGGGGCCAACGTCCTGACTTTC. The chain has TRBV11-2 and TRBJ2-6; D gene unclear. The V end was cut by 2 bases, the J end by 4 bases, with 6 bases between. The germline V gene encodes CDR1 SGHAT and CDR2 FQNNGV. CDR3 length: 14 residues.

This clonotype was detected a few times. V gene TRBV7-9 combines with J gene TRBJ2-7, with TRBD2 matching 8 bases. The J segment lost 5 bases and the V segment lost 1 base, leaving 10 bases of the junction unmatched. The CDR3 contains 16 residues. CDR1 SEHNR and CDR2 FQNEAQ come from the germline V gene (reference sequence). The CDR3: CASSLGSGRAVNEQYF. CDR3 in DNA: TGTGCCAGCAGCTTAGGTTCCGGGAGGGCCGTAAACGAGCAGTACTTC. The full variable domain, its missing parts supplied by reference TRBV7-9 and TRBJ2-7, is DTGVSQNPRHKITKRGQNVTFRCDPISEHNRLYWYRQTLGQGPEFLTYFQNEAQLEKSRLLSDRFSAERPKGSFSTLEIQRTEQGDSAMYLCASSLGSGRAVNEQYFGPGTRLTVT.